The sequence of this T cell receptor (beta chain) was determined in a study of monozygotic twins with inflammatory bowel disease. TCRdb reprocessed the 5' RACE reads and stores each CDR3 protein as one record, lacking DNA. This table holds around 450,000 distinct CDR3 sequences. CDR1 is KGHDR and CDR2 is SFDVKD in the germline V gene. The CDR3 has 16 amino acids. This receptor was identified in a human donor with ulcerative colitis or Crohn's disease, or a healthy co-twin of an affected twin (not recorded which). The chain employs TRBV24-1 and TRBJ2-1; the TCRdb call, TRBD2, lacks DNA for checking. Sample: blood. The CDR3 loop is CATSVSGASSYNEQFF.